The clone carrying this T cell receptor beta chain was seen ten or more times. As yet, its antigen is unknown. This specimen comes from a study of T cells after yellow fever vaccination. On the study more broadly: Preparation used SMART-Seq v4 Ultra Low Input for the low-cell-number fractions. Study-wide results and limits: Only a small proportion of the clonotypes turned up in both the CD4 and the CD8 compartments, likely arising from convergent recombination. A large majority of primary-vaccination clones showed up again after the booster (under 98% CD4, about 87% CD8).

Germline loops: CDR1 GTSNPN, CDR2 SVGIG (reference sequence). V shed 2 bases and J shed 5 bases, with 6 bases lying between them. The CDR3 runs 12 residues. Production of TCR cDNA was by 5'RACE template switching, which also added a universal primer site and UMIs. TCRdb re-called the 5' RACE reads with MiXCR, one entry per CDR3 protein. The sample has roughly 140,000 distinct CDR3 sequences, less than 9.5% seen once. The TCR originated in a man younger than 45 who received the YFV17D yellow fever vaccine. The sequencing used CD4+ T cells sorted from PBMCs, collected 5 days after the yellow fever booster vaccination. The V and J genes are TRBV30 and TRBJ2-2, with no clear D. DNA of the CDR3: TGTGCCTGGAGTTACGCGACCGGGGAGCTGTTTTTT. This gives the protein CAWSYATGELFF.